This T cell receptor beta chain was sequenced during a study of blood T cell repertoires in COVID-19. Whole-study context: Samples taken during acute and convalescent COVID-19 were collected in the United States, Italy and Spain. PBMCs, B-cell-depleted T cells, or T cells were the source of the cDNA or gDNA that made up the material.

The data were produced by immunoSEQ multiplex PCR, yet TCRdb's version contains in-frame clones alone and is incomplete. The data contain 250,000 to 350,000 clones, 70% to 85% of them seen just once; the ten biggest clones take up roughly 1.5%. CDR3 length: 15 amino acids. The V gene end was trimmed by 1 base and the J gene end by 2 bases; junction bases not matched to a gene: 3. Germline CDR1 and CDR2: LGHDT and YNNKEL (reference sequence). Followed longitudinally, the Seattle patients had been enrolled during active infection. The sequencing input was peripheral blood. The clonotype comes from a human donor with COVID-19, enrolled during active disease. The donor label of this sample is uncertain. The chain joins TRBV3-1 (or the pseudogene TRBV3-2) to TRBJ2-7; 9 bases line up with TRBD2. The CDR3 DNA sequence: TGTGCCAGCAGCCAAGGACTAGCGGAAGCCTACGAGCAGTACTTC. Amino acid sequence: CASSQGLAEAYEQYF.